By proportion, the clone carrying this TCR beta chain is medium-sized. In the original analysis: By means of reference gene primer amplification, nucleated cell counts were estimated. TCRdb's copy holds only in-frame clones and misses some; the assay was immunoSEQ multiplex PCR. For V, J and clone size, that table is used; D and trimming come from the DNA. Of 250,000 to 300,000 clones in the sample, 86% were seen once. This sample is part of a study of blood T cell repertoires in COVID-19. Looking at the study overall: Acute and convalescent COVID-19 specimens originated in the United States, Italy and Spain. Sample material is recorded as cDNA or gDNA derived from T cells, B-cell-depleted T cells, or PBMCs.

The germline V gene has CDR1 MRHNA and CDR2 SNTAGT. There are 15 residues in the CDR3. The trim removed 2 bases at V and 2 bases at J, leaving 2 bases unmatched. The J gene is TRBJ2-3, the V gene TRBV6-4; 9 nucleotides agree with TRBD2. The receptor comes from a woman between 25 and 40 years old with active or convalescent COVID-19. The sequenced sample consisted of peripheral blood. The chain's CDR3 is CASSDAGGPTDTQYF. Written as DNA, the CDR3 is TGTGCCAGCAGTGACGCGGGGGGGCCCACAGATACGCAGTATTTT.